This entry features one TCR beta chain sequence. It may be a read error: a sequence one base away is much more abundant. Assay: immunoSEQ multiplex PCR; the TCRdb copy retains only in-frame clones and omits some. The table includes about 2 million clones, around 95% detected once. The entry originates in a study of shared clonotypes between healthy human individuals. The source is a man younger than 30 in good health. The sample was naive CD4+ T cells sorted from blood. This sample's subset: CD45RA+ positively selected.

CDR3 sequence reads: CASSLEGDYGYTF. The CDR3 DNA follows: TGTGCCAGCAGCTTGGAAGGGGACTATGGCTACACCTTC. V is TRBV5-6 and J is TRBJ1-2, with D perhaps TRBD1 (5 bases). V lost 0 bases, J lost 3 bases, and 6 bases lay in between. The CDR3 totals 13 residues. CDR1 and CDR2 (germline): SGHDT, YYEEEE.